Sequencing of this TCR beta chain was carried out in a study of beta chain features in type 1 diabetes. This CDR3 region has 14 residues. With V trimmed by 7 bases and J by 7 bases, 10 bases remained unmatched. CDR1 SGHNT and CDR2 YYREEE come from the germline V gene (reference sequence). TCRB transcripts that were expressed got sequenced, as all of the isolated RNA had been reverse transcribed. About 3.5 million reads per sample on average were obtained from naive, central memory and regulatory T cell samples. The method was immunoSEQ multiplex PCR; TCRdb's version includes in-frame clones alone and lacks a portion of them. Here the sample spans a few hundred thousand clones, roughly an eighth being singletons. Staining for CD45RO/CCR7/CD25/CD127/CD95/CD27 allowed sorting of CD4+ naive, central memory, regulatory and stem cell-like memory cells.

The sequencing input was naive CD4+ T cells from blood. The sequence derives from a man younger than 35 in good health. V gene TRBV5-4 combines with J gene TRBJ2-1, with 8 bases matching TRBD2. The CDR3 is CASSVAGGQNEQFF. For the CDR3, the DNA is TGTGCCAGCTCAGTTGCGGGGGGTCAAAATGAGCAGTTCTTC.